This T cell receptor beta chain was observed in a study of blood T cell repertoires in COVID-19. Libraries were prepared by immunoSEQ multiplex PCR; TCRdb keeps only in-frame clonotypes and omits some of them. The sample records around 250,000 clones, 85% to 90% being singletons. This CDR3 has 16 amino acids. V lost 1 base to trimming and J lost 5 bases; unmatched junction nucleotides: 7. CDR1 and CDR2 (germline): SEHNR, FQNEAQ (reference sequence). The TCR originated in a man aged 55-75 years with acute or convalescent COVID-19. The sequencing sample was made of peripheral blood. This chain links TRBV7-9 with TRBJ2-7, with TRBD2 matching over 11 bases. The CDR3 reads CASSLVSTSGSHEQYF. CDR3 coding DNA: TGTGCCAGCAGCTTAGTTAGCACTAGCGGGAGCCACGAGCAGTACTTC. Full variable domain (rest looked up from reference TRBV7-9 and TRBJ2-7): DTGVSQNPRHKITKRGQNVTFRCDPISEHNRLYWYRQTLGQGPEFLTYFQNEAQLEKSRLLSDRFSAERPKGSFSTLEIQRTEQGDSAMYLCASSLVSTSGSHEQYFGPGTRLTVT.